The present T cell receptor (beta chain) was sequenced within a study of Ad26.COV2.S vaccination and SARS-CoV-2 variants. As for the study in general: Ad26.COV2.S was injected intramuscularly once or twice, 56 days apart. Notes on the study in general: There was a possibility that the TCR breadth and depth analyses underestimated total T cell responses. The authors reported substantial breadth in spike-specific CD8+ and CD4+ T cell responses after vaccination.

A remark on this clone: Its antigen is currently unknown.

The CDR3 has 15 amino acids. Germline assignment: CDR1 SGDLS and CDR2 YYNGEE. V was clipped by 0 bases and J by 4 bases, with 13 bases between them. Assay used: immunoSEQ multiplex PCR; TCRdb lists only in-frame clones, some missing. The data hold over 350,000 clones, with more than 85% observed a single time. Treatment specified: around 19 received Ad26.COV2.S at low or high dose, single or two shots; several received placebo; per-sample allocation not given. Sampling occurred on day 63 after the first vaccine or placebo injection. Donation was by an adult aged 18-55 years who was in Boston. This receptor was identified in a person between 18 and 60 years old who received the Ad26.COV2.S COVID-19 vaccine or a placebo. The chain recombines TRBV9 with TRBJ1-1, with D maybe TRBD1 (5 bases). This material consisted of peripheral blood, taken in a trial of Ad26.COV2.S vaccine versus placebo. The DNA for the CDR3 is TGTGCCAGCAGCGTAGAGGCGAGGAGGGGCACTGAAGCTTTCTTT. Its translation: CASSVEARRGTEAFF. Drawing the rest from reference TRBV9 and TRBJ1-1, the complete variable domain is DSGVTQTPKHLITATGQRVTLRCSPRSGDLSVYWYQQSLDQGLQFLIQYYNGEERAKGNILERFSAQQFPDLHSELNLSSLELGDSALYFCASSVEARRGTEAFFGQGTRLTVV.